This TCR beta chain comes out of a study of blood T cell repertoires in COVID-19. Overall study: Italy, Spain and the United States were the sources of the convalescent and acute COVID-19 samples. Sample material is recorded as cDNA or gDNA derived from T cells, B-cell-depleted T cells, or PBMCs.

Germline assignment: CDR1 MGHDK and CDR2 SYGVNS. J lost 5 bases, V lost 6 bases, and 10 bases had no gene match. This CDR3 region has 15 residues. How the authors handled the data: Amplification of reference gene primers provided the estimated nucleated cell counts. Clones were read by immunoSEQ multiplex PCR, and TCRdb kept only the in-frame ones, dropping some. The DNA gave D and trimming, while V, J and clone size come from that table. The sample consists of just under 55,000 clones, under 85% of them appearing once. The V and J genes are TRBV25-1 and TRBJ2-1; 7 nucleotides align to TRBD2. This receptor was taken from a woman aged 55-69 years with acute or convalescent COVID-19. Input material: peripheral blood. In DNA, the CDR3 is TGTGCCAGCAGCTTGGCGGGAGTGAGGGACAATGAGCAGTTCTTC. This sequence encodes CASSLAGVRDNEQFF.